One and the same sample provided the 13 T cell receptor beta chains below, sequenced in a study of blood T cell repertoires in COVID-19. Some clones are missing from TCRdb's copy, which holds only in-frame ones; the method was immunoSEQ multiplex PCR. The sample has tens of thousands of clones, over 75% seen once. Material: peripheral blood. These receptors all come from a woman aged 80 or over with acute or convalescent COVID-19.

Only a few counts were recorded for this clone. V is TRBV7-9 and J is TRBJ2-7, with 8 bases identical to TRBD2. The junction had 10 bases not matched to a gene; V was cut back by 9 bases and J by 3 bases. From germline, CDR1 is SEHNR and CDR2 FQNEAQ (reference sequence). This CDR3 has 14 amino acids. CDR3 coding DNA: TGTGCCAGTACTACCGGGACTAGGGTCTACGAGCAGTACTTC. Amino acid sequence: CASTTGTRVYEQYF.

As concerns this clone: The same CDR3 is also encoded by other DNA sequences in this sample. The rearrangement links TRBV5-1 to TRBJ2-2; 8 bases are shared with TRBD1. Germline lookup yields CDR1 SGHRS and CDR2 YFSETQ. With 5 bases clipped from V and 1 base from J, the junction kept 7 bases outside the gene matches. The CDR3 has 16 amino acids. This CDR3 is CASSSTGTGNTGELFF. Written as DNA, the CDR3 is TGCGCCAGCAGTTCCACCGGGACAGGGAACACCGGGGAGCTGTTTTTT.

V gene TRBV3-1 (or the pseudogene TRBV3-2) combines with J gene TRBJ2-5; the match to TRBD1 covers 7 bases. This CDR3 region has 15 residues. V dropped 5 bases and J dropped 2; count of bases not matched to a gene: 8. Germline V CDR1 and CDR2: LGHDT, YNNKEL (reference sequence). The CDR3 sequence: CASSNRDSSQETQYF. The CDR3 region has the DNA TGTGCCAGCAGCAACCGGGACAGTAGTCAAGAGACCCAGTACTTC.

The chain carries TRBV21-1 and TRBJ1-5; the table gives TRBD1 as D, unverified against the DNA. TRBV21-1 counts as a pseudogene. The CDR3 extends over 17 amino acids. CDR3 in DNA: TGTGCCAGCACCGCAGACCCTCCCGACAGGTGCAATCAGCCCCAGCATTTT. It codes for CASTADPPDRCNQPQHF.

The chain carries TRBV6-5 and TRBJ2-3; 13 nucleotides agree with TRBD2. The germline V gene encodes CDR1 MNHEY and CDR2 SVGAGI. Germline trimming cut 6 bases from V and 5 bases from J; bases unmatched to any gene: 5. This CDR3 has 15 residues. Written as DNA, the CDR3 is TGTGCCAGCAGCCGACTAGCGGGAGGTCAAGATACGCAGTATTTT. It codes for CASSRLAGGQDTQYF.

The rearrangement joins TRBV5-1 to TRBJ1-6, with TRBD1 identical over 8 bases. The CDR3 is 14 residues long. The V and J ends lost 3 bases and 8 bases, in that order; junction bases with no gene match: 4. Germline CDR1 is SGHRS and CDR2 is YFSETQ. CDR3 in amino acids: CASSSGQADSPLHF. CDR3 nucleotides: TGCGCCAGCAGCTCGGGACAGGCCGATTCACCCCTCCACTTT.

This rearrangement joins TRBV7-2 to TRBJ2-1, with no clear D. V lost 3 bases to trimming and J lost 7 bases, with 7 bases between them. Germline V gene lookup returns CDR1 SGHTA and CDR2 FQGNSA. This CDR3 spans 12 amino acids. CDR3 nucleotide sequence: TGTGCCAGCAGCTTCATCCGGAATGAGCAGTTCTTC. As protein: CASSFIRNEQFF.

J is TRBJ1-1 and V is TRBV2; D gene ambiguous. Germline-derived CDR1 and CDR2 are SNHLY and FYNNEI. The CDR3 totals 13 residues. V was pared by 6 bases and J by 0 bases, with 8 bases between. The CDR3 nucleotides read TGTGCCAGCAGGGGCTCGCTGAACACTGAAGCTTTCTTT. This encodes CASRGSLNTEAFF. Full variable domain (missing parts from reference TRBV2 and TRBJ1-1): EPEVTQTPSHQVTQMGQEVILRCVPISNHLYFYWYRQILGQKVEFLVSFYNNEISEKSEIFDDQFSVERPDGSNFTLKIRSTKLEDSAMYFCASRGSLNTEAFFGQGTRLTVV.

In its sample, this clone was seen a few times. The chain uses TRBV4-2 and TRBJ2-7, with D perhaps matching TRBD2 (6 bases). Germline V CDR1 and CDR2: LGHNA, YNFKEQ. The V end was cut by 4 bases, the J end by 3 bases, with 19 bases between. CDR3 length: 16 amino acids. CDR3: CASSLGRWEEDYEQYF. The CDR3 nucleotides are TGTGCCAGCAGCCTCGGTCGGTGGGAGGAAGACTACGAGCAGTACTTC.

The V gene is TRBV14, the J gene TRBJ2-3, with 7 bases matching TRBD2. Germline trimming cut 5 bases from V and 2 bases from J; bases unmatched to any gene: 10. This CDR3 spans 16 amino acids. Per the germline V gene, CDR1 is SGHDN and CDR2 is FVKESK. CDR3 nucleotide sequence: TGTGCCAGCAGCTCGACCAGACTAGCTTACACAGATACGCAGTATTTT. Residues: CASSSTRLAYTDTQYF.

This clone was recorded once. The genes are TRBV5-1 and TRBJ2-3, with 11 bases lining up with TRBD2. V dropped 4 bases and J dropped 2; count of bases not matched to a gene: 12. CDR3 length: 18 residues. CDR1 and CDR2 from the germline V gene are SGHRS and YFSETQ. Here the CDR3 DNA reads TGCGCCAGCAGCCGCCCATGGGTAGCGGGAGGGACCACAGATACGCAGTATTTT. The encoded protein is CASSRPWVAGGTTDTQYF.

The chain carries TRBV6-6 and TRBJ1-5, with D unresolved. This CDR3 comprises 15 residues. The germline V gene encodes CDR1 MNHNY and CDR2 SVGAGI (reference sequence). V dropped 6 bases and J dropped 4 bases, with 16 bases sitting between them. The CDR3 nucleotides are TGTGCCAGCAGCCGCGGGAAGGGCTATAATCAGCCCCAGCATTTT. This encodes CASSRGKGYNQPQHF.

This clone has just one count. The rearrangement links TRBV12-3 or TRBV12-4 to TRBJ1-2, with a weak D call TRBD1 (6 bases). V lost 7 bases, J lost 8 bases, and 17 bases lay in between. The CDR3 length is 13 residues. The CDR3 nucleotides read TGTGCCAGCACCAAGAACAGGGTGGAGGGCTACACCTTC. Amino acid sequence: CASTKNRVEGYTF.